This T cell receptor (beta chain) was recorded in a study of T-cell reconstitution after alpha-beta-depleted transplantation in children. Broader study findings: From newly produced T cells came most of the T-cell counts and diversity one year after transplant. At around two months after transplant, the alpha-beta T cells were reportedly derived from several hundred expanded clones that came from non-depleted graft cells.

The authors prepared the TCRbeta library with unique molecular identifiers. TCRdb analysed the PCR reads with MiXCR anew, one entry per CDR3 protein. The sample yields 500,000 to 650,000 distinct CDR3 sequences, 10% to 15% seen once. The CDR3 is 16 amino acids. Germline V gene lookup returns CDR1 SEHNR and CDR2 FQNEAQ (reference sequence). V lost 8 bases and J lost 5, with 24 bases in between. Only a few counts were recorded for this clonotype. Its target is unknown. This chain joins TRBV7-9 and TRBJ2-5; TRBD2 is a possible D gene (5 bases). The TCR originated in a male patient between 5 and 17 years old who had a stem cell transplant for acute myeloid leukemia, so the T cells may come from the graft donor. Here the sequenced sample was PBMCs, mostly from graft donor cells, taken 360 days after TCRalphabeta/CD19-depleted stem cell transplant. The CDR3 DNA reads TGTGCCAGCCACCGAGGAAGGGCAAGGGCGGGCGAGACCCAGTACTTC. Protein: CASHRGRARAGETQYF.